These 2 T cell receptor beta chains came from one sample sequenced in a study of blood T cell repertoires in COVID-19 (TCRdb year 2020). The library was prepared using the immunoSEQ multiplex PCR assay. TCRdb mirrors the immuneACCESS table, restricted to in-frame sequences. Some clones are absent from its copies; in checked studies, under half trace to an unresolved V gene, and the reason for the others is unknown. The sample records approximately 31,000 clones, 85% to 90% of which are singletons. Around an eighth of the sample comes from the top ten. The sample was peripheral blood. These receptors were collected from a human donor with active COVID-19. The donor label of this sample is uncertain.

CDR3 residues: CASSYLGALGPEQFF. CDR3 DNA: TGTGCCAGCAGTTACCTAGGGGCATTAGGTCCCGAGCAGTTCTTC. The genes are TRBV6-2 or TRBV6-3 and TRBJ2-1, with D tentatively TRBD1 (5 bases). Germline V gene sequence: CDR1 MNHEY, CDR2 SVGEGT. The V and J ends lost 2 bases and 10 bases respectively, with 18 bases between them. This CDR3 has 15 residues.

The chain carries TRBV5-5 and TRBJ2-7; 9 nucleotides align to TRBD1. This CDR3 is built from 15 residues. Germline V gene sequence: CDR1 SGHKS, CDR2 YYEKEE (reference sequence). V was clipped by 4 bases and J by 7 bases; unmatched bases: 12. CDR3: CASSRDRVHRWEQYF. The CDR3 DNA sequence: TGTGCCAGCAGCCGGGACAGGGTGCATAGATGGGAGCAGTACTTC.